One and the same sample provided the 23 T cell receptor beta chains below, sequenced in a study of T cells after yellow fever vaccination (dated by TCRdb to between 2019 and 2020). Receptors were amplified or captured by 5' RACE. The sample was run on an Illumina HiSeq 2500. The public reads were quality trimmed at Q25 with fastp and then assembled into clones with MiXCR by TCRdb, keeping productive beta chains. Identical CDR3 protein sequences are pooled into one entry, listed with their most common genes and DNA. Recorded for this sample are roughly 300,000 distinct CDR3 sequences; 6.8% of them occurred a single time. The ten largest clonotypes hold roughly 19% of the sample. Interpreted using the paper, the treatment or condition label stands for: live attenuated yellow fever vaccine strain. This material consisted of PBMCs, taken approximately 40 days after the first yellow fever vaccination. These TCRs come from a man aged 18-30 years who received the YFV17D yellow fever vaccine.

This chain joins TRBV29-1 and TRBJ1-2, with D possibly being TRBD1 (6 bases). Trimming removed 1 base at V and 2 bases at J, with 14 bases between. The CDR3 loop spans 15 amino acids. CDR1 is SQVTM and CDR2 is ANQGSEA in the germline V gene. DNA for the CDR3: TGCAGCGTTGAAGTCCCGGACAGCGAAAACTATGGCTACACCTTC. Amino acids: CSVEVPDSENYGYTF.

This chain uses TRBV7-8 with TRBJ1-1; no firm D call. The CDR3 sequence is 15 residues long. In germline, CDR1 is SGHVS, CDR2 FQNEAQ. V was trimmed by 5 bases and J by 0 bases, leaving 13 bases between them. The CDR3 spells CASSLVPQLNTEAFF. The CDR3 nucleotides read TGTGCCAGCAGCCTAGTACCTCAGCTGAACACTGAAGCTTTCTTT.

Worth noting for this clonotype: This clone may be a read error of a much larger clone one base away. The chain couples TRBV28 to TRBJ2-5; the match to TRBD1 covers 9 bases. This CDR3 has 13 residues. Germline loops: CDR1 MDHEN, CDR2 SYDVKM. The CDR3 DNA follows: TGTGCCAGCAGTACAGGGGGCGAAGAGACCCCGTACTTC. Translating it yields CASSTGGEETPYF.

In the case of this clonotype: A much bigger clone sits one base away, suggesting this may be a read error. CDR3 sequence (DNA): TGCAGCGTTGACACAGGGAGCGCCGGGGAGCTGTTTTTT. Its translation is CSVDTGSAGELFF. This sequence joins TRBV29-1 and TRBJ2-2, with D maybe TRBD1 (6 bases). Germline V gene sequence: CDR1 SQVTM, CDR2 ANQGSEA. V dropped 3 bases and J dropped 6 bases, with 11 bases sitting between them. This CDR3 contains 13 residues.

This clonotype has at least ten counts. The J gene is TRBJ2-3, the V gene TRBV4-1; a possible D gene is TRBD2 (6 bases). This CDR3 is built from 15 residues. The V and J ends lost 3 bases and 5 bases respectively, with 15 bases between them. The germline V gene has CDR1 MGHRA and CDR2 YSYEKL. CDR3 DNA: TGCGCCAGCAGCCACCAGTGGGGGGACGGAGATACGCAGTATTTT. Amino acids: CASSHQWGDGDTQYF.

This chain uses TRBV5-1 with TRBJ1-1; weak D call: TRBD1 (6 bases). The CDR3 extends over 15 amino acids. The V end lost 4 bases, the J end lost 0 bases, and 13 bases lay between the germline ends. CDR1 and CDR2 (germline): SGHRS, YFSETQ. CDR3 sequence: CASSEGHTVNTEAFF. The CDR3 DNA follows: TGCGCCAGCAGCGAGGGACATACCGTGAACACTGAAGCTTTCTTT.

This clonotype has more than one count but fewer than ten. The chain joins TRBV20-1 to TRBJ2-3; D is unclear. CDR1 and CDR2 from the germline V gene are DFQATT and SNEGSKA (reference sequence). CDR3 size: 14 residues. The V gene lost 5 bases and the J gene lost 2 bases, with 14 bases spanning the gap. The CDR3 reads CSASTLVYTDTQYF. The CDR3 DNA follows: TGCAGTGCTTCAACCTTAGTCTACACAGATACGCAGTATTTT.

This chain uses TRBV20-1 with TRBJ2-7, with D possibly matching TRBD1 (6 bases). V dropped 5 bases and J dropped 7 bases, with 12 bases sitting between them. The CDR3 consists of 11 residues. In germline, CDR1 is DFQATT, CDR2 SNEGSKA (reference sequence). The CDR3 sequence: CSAFGQREQYF. Here the CDR3 DNA reads TGCAGTGCTTTCGGACAGAGAGAGCAGTACTTC.

This clonotype was recorded at least ten times. This chain uses TRBV12-3 or TRBV12-4 with TRBJ2-1; D remains unclear. This CDR3 region has 12 residues. The V end lost 1 base, the J end lost 9 bases, and 7 bases lay between the germline ends. The CDR3 protein is CASSLVRFEQFF. The CDR3 region has the DNA TGTGCCAGCAGTTTAGTAAGATTTGAGCAGTTCTTC.

This clonotype came up many times. The chain is built from TRBV20-1 and TRBJ2-5; 8 positions match TRBD1. This CDR3 has 13 amino acids. Trimming cost V 6 bases and J 2 bases; bases outside gene matches: 5. CDR1 and CDR2 (germline): DFQATT, SNEGSKA (reference sequence). CDR3 in DNA: TGCAGTGCCCCTGGACAGGGACAAGAGACCCAGTACTTC. It translates to CSAPGQGQETQYF.

This clonotype showed up many times. V and J are TRBV27 and TRBJ2-7; no definite D call. Trimming shortened V by 6 bases and J by 1 base, and 10 bases separated the two germline ends. CDR1 MNHEY and CDR2 SMNVEV come from the germline V gene (reference sequence). The CDR3 totals 13 residues. The DNA for the CDR3 is TGTGCCAGCAGCCATGGGCCGTCCTACGAGCAGTACTTC. It translates to CASSHGPSYEQYF.

This clonotype was picked up a small number of times. The rearrangement links TRBV6-5 to TRBJ1-1; D is unclear. Trimming cost V 2 bases and J 1 base, with 5 bases left between them. This CDR3 region has 13 residues. In germline, CDR1 is MNHEY, CDR2 SVGAGI. CDR3 protein: CASSYRANTEAFF. The CDR3 DNA reads TGTGCCAGCAGTTACCGAGCGAACACTGAAGCTTTCTTT.

This clonotype was counted at least ten times. The chain is built from TRBV6-2 or TRBV6-3 and TRBJ1-1, with TRBD1 matching over 8 bases. The length of the CDR3 is 14 residues. The J segment lost 4 bases and the V segment lost 7 bases, leaving 8 bases of the junction unmatched. Germline V lookup: CDR1 MNHEY, CDR2 SVGEGT. The CDR3 coding sequence is TGTGCCAGCACCCACAGGGGGAGAGGCACTGAAGCTTTCTTT. Translation gives CASTHRGRGTEAFF.

This clonotype was seen many times. This rearrangement joins TRBV29-1 to TRBJ2-1; D is perhaps TRBD2 (7 bases). The CDR3 runs 16 residues. V lost 3 bases, J lost 8 bases, and 23 bases lay in between. Germline V gene sequence: CDR1 SQVTM, CDR2 ANQGSEA. The CDR3 nucleotides read TGCAGCGTTGAGGACGCGGGGGCCGATGGTTCAGATGAGCAGTTCTTC. Amino acids: CSVEDAGADGSDEQFF.

The chain recombines TRBV5-4 with TRBJ2-4, with unresolved D. The CDR3 loop spans 12 amino acids. Germline CDR1 reads SGHNT; CDR2 reads YYREEE (reference sequence). Trimming left V 10 bases short and J 2 bases short, with 10 bases between. This chain's CDR3 is CAVTAPKNIQYF. For the CDR3, the DNA is TGTGCCGTCACGGCCCCCAAAAACATTCAGTACTTC.

This clonotype was detected many times. This sequence joins TRBV5-1 and TRBJ2-5; D is unclear. This CDR3 is built from 13 residues. The V gene's germline CDR1 is SGHRS and CDR2 YFSETQ. The ends were cut back, 0 bases at V and 4 bases at J, with 7 bases in the middle. CDR3 in amino acids: CASSLAIRETQYF. Here the CDR3 DNA reads TGCGCCAGCAGCTTGGCTATTAGAGAGACCCAGTACTTC.

On this clonotype itself: Sequence at one end of the junction differs from germline and may be a read error. The chain links TRBV20-1 to TRBJ2-5; D is unresolved. In germline, CDR1 is DFQATT, CDR2 SNEGSKA (reference sequence). There are 10 residues in the CDR3. The DNA for the CDR3 is TGCAGTGCTAGAGGCGACTTAGAGGCCTTC. As protein: CSARGDLEAF.

This clonotype was detected ten times or more. V and J are TRBV6-2 or TRBV6-3 and TRBJ1-1; perhaps TRBD1 as D (5 bases). CDR3 length equals 12 residues. With 6 bases removed from V and 7 bases from J, the gap between germline ends came to 12 bases. CDR1 and CDR2 from the germline V gene are MNHEY and SVGEGT. In nucleotides, the CDR3 is TGTGCCAGCAGCCAACAGGCCCTTGAAGCTTTCTTT. This gives the protein CASSQQALEAFF.

The sample holds many counts of this clonotype. The chain links TRBV20-1 to TRBJ1-2; D might be TRBD1 (5 bases). CDR1 DFQATT and CDR2 SNEGSKA come from the germline V gene (reference sequence). V lost 1 base to trimming and J lost 4 bases, with 25 bases between them. CDR3 length equals 18 residues. The CDR3 DNA is TGCAGTGCTAGAGCTCCTACCAGGGCCAGGGTAAACTTCTATGGCTACACCTTC. Residues: CSARAPTRARVNFYGYTF.

The rearrangement links TRBV10-3 to TRBJ1-2; D unclear. Trimming took off 4 bases at V and 2 bases at J, with 8 bases between the two ends. In germline, CDR1 is ENHRY, CDR2 SYGVKD. CDR3 length: 13 amino acids. CDR3 in amino acids: CAISVGPNYGYTF. In DNA form, the CDR3 reads TGTGCCATCAGTGTAGGACCGAACTATGGCTACACCTTC.

This clonotype occurred a few times. The rearrangement uses TRBV20-1 and TRBJ2-4, with D tentatively TRBD2 (6 bases). The length of the CDR3 is 15 residues. Trimming cost V 0 bases and J 0 bases, with 9 bases left between them. Germline V gives CDR1 DFQATT, CDR2 SNEGSKA (reference sequence). DNA of the CDR3: TGCAGTGCTAGAGATCCGGGGGTAGCCAAAAACATTCAGTACTTC. Encoded protein: CSARDPGVAKNIQYF.

This clonotype was counted between two and nine times. The chain employs TRBV5-1 and TRBJ1-6; D is undetermined. This CDR3 is built from 15 residues. V gave up 0 bases and J gave up 7 bases, with 11 bases separating them. Looked up from germline, CDR1 is SGHRS and CDR2 is YFSETQ. CDR3 coding DNA: TGCGCCAGCAGCTTGGCGACTTCGGGGAATTCACCCCTCCACTTT. The encoded protein is CASSLATSGNSPLHF. Combining the CDR3 with reference TRBV5-1 and TRBJ1-6 gives the whole variable domain KAGVTQTPRYLIKTRGQQVTLSCSPISGHRSVSWYQQTPGQGLQFLFEYFSETQRNKGNFPGRFSGRQFSNSRSEMNVSTLELGDSALYLCASSLATSGNSPLHFGNGTRLTVT.

The chain has TRBV6-1 and TRBJ2-7; 7 bases match TRBD2. The CDR3 has 16 residues. After removal of 7 bases from V and 1 base from J, the junction contained 13 bases not matched to a gene. CDR1 and CDR2 (germline): MNHNS, SASEGT. The CDR3 bases are TGTGCCAGCAACCCCAGTACTTACGGGGGGTCCTACGAGCAGTACTTC. This encodes CASNPSTYGGSYEQYF.